This T cell receptor beta chain was retrieved from a study of naive and memory T cell subsets. This clonotype was seen repeatedly, ten times or more. The CDR3 is 14 residues long. Germline V lookup: CDR1 KGHSH, CDR2 LQKENI. Trimming pared 3 bases from V and 7 bases from J, leaving 10 bases between. Two oligonucleotides, mixed equimolar, formed the beta constant-region primer covering TRBC1 and TRBC2. Each CDR3 protein gets one entry after TCRdb re-called the UMI-ligation and nested PCR reads with MiXCR. The sample records about 90,000 distinct CDR3 sequences, around 6.5% being singletons. This chain links TRBV18 with TRBJ1-6; the D is unclear. This sequence was found in a human donor in good health. The sequenced sample consisted of central memory CD4+ T cells from blood. In DNA form, the CDR3 reads TGTGCCAGCTCACCCCTTGGAGAGAATTCACCCCTCCACTTT. It translates to CASSPLGENSPLHF.